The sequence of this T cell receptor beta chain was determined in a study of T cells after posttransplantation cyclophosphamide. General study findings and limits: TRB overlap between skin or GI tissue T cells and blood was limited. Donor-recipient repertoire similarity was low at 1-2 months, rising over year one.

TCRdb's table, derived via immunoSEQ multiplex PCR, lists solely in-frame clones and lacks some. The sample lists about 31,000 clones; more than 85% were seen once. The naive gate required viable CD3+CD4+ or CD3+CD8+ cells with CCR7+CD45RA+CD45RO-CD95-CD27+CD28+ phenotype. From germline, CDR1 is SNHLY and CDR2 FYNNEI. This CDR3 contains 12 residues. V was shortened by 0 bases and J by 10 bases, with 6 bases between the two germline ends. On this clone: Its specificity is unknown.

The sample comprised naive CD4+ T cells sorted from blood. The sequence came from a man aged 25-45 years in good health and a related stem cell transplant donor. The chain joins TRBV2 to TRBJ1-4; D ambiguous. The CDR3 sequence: CASSEAGRKLFF. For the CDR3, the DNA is TGTGCCAGCAGTGAAGCGGGGAGAAAACTGTTTTTT. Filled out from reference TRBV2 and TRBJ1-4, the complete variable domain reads EPEVTQTPSHQVTQMGQEVILRCVPISNHLYFYWYRQILGQKVEFLVSFYNNEISEKSEIFDDQFSVERPDGSNFTLKIRSTKLEDSAMYFCASSEAGRKLFFGSGTQLSVL.